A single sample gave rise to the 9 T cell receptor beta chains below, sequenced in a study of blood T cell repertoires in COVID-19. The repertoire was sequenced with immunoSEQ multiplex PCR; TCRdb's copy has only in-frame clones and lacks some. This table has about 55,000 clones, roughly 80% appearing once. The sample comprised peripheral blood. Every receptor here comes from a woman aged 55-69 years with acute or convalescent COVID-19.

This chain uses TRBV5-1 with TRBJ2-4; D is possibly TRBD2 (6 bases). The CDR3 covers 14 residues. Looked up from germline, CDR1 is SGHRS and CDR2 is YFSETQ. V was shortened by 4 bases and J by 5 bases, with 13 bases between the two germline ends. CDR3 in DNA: TGCGCCAGCAGCGTCGGGGGTGTCCAAAACATTCAGTACTTC. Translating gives CASSVGGVQNIQYF. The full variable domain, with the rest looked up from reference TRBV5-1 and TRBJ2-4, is KAGVTQTPRYLIKTRGQQVTLSCSPISGHRSVSWYQQTPGQGLQFLFEYFSETQRNKGNFPGRFSGRQFSNSRSEMNVSTLELGDSALYLCASSVGGVQNIQYFGAGTRLSVL.

The CDR3 sequence is CASKAQGYTEAFF. CDR3 coding DNA: TGTGCCAGCAAGGCACAGGGTTACACTGAAGCTTTCTTT. The chain couples TRBV12-3 or TRBV12-4 to TRBJ1-1; D is perhaps TRBD1 (6 bases). Trimming shortened V by 7 bases and J by 3 bases, and 12 bases separated the two germline ends. The CDR3 extends over 13 amino acids.

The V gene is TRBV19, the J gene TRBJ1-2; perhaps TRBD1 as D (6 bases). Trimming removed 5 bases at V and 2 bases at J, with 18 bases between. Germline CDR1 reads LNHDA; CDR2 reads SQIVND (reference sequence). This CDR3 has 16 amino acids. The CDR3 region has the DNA TGTGCCAGTAGTTCAATGATGGGGGCTGGGAACTATGGCTACACCTTC. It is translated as CASSSMMGAGNYGYTF.

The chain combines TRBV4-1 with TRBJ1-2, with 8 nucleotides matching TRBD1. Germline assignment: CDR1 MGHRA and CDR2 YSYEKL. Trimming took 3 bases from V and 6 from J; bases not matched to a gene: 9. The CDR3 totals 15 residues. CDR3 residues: CASSHPGQGVNGYTF. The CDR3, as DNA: TGCGCCAGCAGCCACCCTGGACAGGGAGTCAATGGCTACACCTTC.

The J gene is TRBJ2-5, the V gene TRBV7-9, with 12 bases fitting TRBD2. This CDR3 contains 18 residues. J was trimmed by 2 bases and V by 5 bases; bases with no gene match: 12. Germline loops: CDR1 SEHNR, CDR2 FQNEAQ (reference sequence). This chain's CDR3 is CASSPHQLAGGRQETQYF. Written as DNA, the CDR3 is TGTGCCAGCAGCCCCCATCAACTAGCGGGGGGAAGGCAAGAGACCCAGTACTTC.

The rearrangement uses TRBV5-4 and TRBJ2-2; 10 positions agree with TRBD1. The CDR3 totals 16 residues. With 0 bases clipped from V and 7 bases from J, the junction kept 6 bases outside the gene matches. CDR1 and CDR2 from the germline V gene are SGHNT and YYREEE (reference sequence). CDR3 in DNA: TGTGCCAGCAGCTTGGGACAGGGGGCCCTGCGCGGGGAGCTGTTTTTT. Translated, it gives CASSLGQGALRGELFF.

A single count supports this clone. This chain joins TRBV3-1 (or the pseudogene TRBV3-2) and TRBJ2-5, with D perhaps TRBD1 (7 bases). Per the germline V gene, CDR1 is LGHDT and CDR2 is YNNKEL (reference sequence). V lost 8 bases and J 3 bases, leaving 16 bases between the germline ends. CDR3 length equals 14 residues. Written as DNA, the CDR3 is TGTGCCAGCGGACTACAGGGGAACAAAGAGACCCAGTACTTC. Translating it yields CASGLQGNKETQYF.

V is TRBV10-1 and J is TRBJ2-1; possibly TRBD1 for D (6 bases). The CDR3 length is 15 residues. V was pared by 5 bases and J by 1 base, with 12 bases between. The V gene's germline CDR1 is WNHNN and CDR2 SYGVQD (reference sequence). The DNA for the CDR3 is TGCGCCAGCAGTCGAGGACAGCTTTCCTACAATGAGCAGTTCTTC. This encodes CASSRGQLSYNEQFF.

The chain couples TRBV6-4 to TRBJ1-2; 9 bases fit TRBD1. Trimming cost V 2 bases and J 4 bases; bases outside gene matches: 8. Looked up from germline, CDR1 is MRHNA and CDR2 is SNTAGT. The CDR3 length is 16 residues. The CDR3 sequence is CASSDLPGQGGYGYTF. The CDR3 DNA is TGTGCCAGCAGTGACCTCCCGGGACAGGGCGGCTATGGCTACACCTTC.